Listed below are T cell receptor beta chains from one sample, sequenced in a study of T-cell reconstitution after alpha-beta-depleted transplantation in children. TCRdb called the PCR reads again in MiXCR, with one record for every CDR3 protein. Of fewer than 1 million distinct CDR3 sequences listed, roughly 15% are singletons. Specimen: PBMCs, mostly from graft donor cells, collected 360 days after TCRalphabeta/CD19-depleted stem cell transplant. The receptors here all came from a male patient younger than 18 who had a stem cell transplant for acute lymphoblastic leukemia, so the T cells may come from the graft donor. CDR3s include the opening cysteine and the closing phenylalanine or tryptophan. The D gene is left open where the match is weak. A clone size is listed for some rows: how often the clone was seen (once, few, many), or a class if it is expanded.

>-|TRBV5-1|many|TRBJ2-1
CASSLELVEQFF
>-|TRBV25-1|few|TRBJ2-1
CASSELTASNEQFF
>-|TRBV7-9|-|TRBJ2-7
CASSPQGRNSYEQYF
>TRBD1|TRBV12-3/TRBV12-4|few|TRBJ1-3
CASSVGTAGNTIYF
>-|TRBV20-1|few|TRBJ2-6
CSARYISGANVLTF
>-|TRBV5-6|-|TRBJ2-4
CASSLGGEGKNIQYF
>-|TRBV4-1|few|TRBJ2-2
CASRSYRRANTGELFF
>TRBD2|TRBV3-1|many|TRBJ2-3
CASSTASGRLDTQYF
>TRBD1|TRBV5-1|few|TRBJ1-1
CASSLKFQGAYTEAFF
>-|TRBV4-1|few|TRBJ2-1
CASSQVRGTQFF
>-|TRBV4-1|many|TRBJ1-5
CASSHSGDQPQHF
>TRBD2|TRBV5-1|-|TRBJ2-1
CASSTRSISGTSGISEQFF
>-|TRBV10-3|few|TRBJ2-5
CATGRDRPSGGETQYF
>-|TRBV29-1|-|TRBJ2-7
CSVSYSYEQYF
>-|TRBV6-1|few|TRBJ2-1
CASSEDFRVGHNEQFF
>-|TRBV5-1|many|TRBJ2-1
CASSFPRVSSYNEQFF